Included here is one TCR beta chain sequence, with context. Its matching antigen is unknown. Germline CDR1 SGHDN, CDR2 FVKESK. Trimming shortened V by 0 bases and J by 5 bases, and 13 bases separated the two germline ends. This CDR3 comprises 15 residues. These data come from a study of OX40 agonist ivuxolimab in advanced cancers. Study as a whole: Partial responses were achieved by three patients, of whom one had hepatocellular carcinoma and two had cutaneous melanoma.

TCRdb's copy holds only in-frame clones and misses some; the assay was immunoSEQ multiplex PCR. The sample shows about 65,000 clones, roughly 87% of them seen only once. Study-wide findings and caveats: Researchers report that CD8+ T cells had, on average, more expanded clones than CD4+. The 0.1-3.0 mg/kg partial responders had among the lowest clonal expansion. Low normalized T-cell clonal expansion was additionally recorded for some nonresponders.

Specimen: CD4+ or CD8+ T cells sorted from blood, collected in a trial of the OX40 agonist ivuxolimab. This TCR was sampled from an adult with an advanced solid tumor such as melanoma, head and neck, liver or kidney cancer. The chain uses TRBV14 and TRBJ2-5, with D possibly being TRBD2 (6 bases). CDR3 amino acids: CASSQDRGFGETQYF. The DNA of the CDR3 is TGTGCCAGCAGCCAAGATCGGGGGTTCGGGGAGACCCAGTACTTC.